Included here is one TCR beta chain sequence, with context. The antigen is unknown. Generated by immunoSEQ multiplex PCR, the TCRdb table keeps only in-frame clones and is missing some. The sample includes approximately 2.3 million clones, 80% to 95% of them seen just once. The data stem from a study of shared clonotypes between healthy human individuals. Study-wide points: For naive CD4 cells, 4% to 5% of clonotypes were shared across four donors. Unshared clonotypes carried lower generation probabilities than those common to all four donors.

Germline V gene sequence: CDR1 MDHEN, CDR2 SYDVKM. Deletions cut 7 bases from V and 7 bases from J, with 16 bases between. The CDR3 has 13 residues. The genes are TRBV28 and TRBJ1-2; weak D call: TRBD1 (5 bases). Sequenced: naive CD4+ T cells from PBMCs. Stated subset: CD45RA+ positively selected. The sequence derives from a man in his late teens or twenties in good health. Some clones in this sample may be carry-over from other donors' samples. Here the CDR3 DNA reads TGTGCCAGCACCTCCCGCAGGGCAGGTGGCTACACCTTC. This translates into CASTSRRAGGYTF.